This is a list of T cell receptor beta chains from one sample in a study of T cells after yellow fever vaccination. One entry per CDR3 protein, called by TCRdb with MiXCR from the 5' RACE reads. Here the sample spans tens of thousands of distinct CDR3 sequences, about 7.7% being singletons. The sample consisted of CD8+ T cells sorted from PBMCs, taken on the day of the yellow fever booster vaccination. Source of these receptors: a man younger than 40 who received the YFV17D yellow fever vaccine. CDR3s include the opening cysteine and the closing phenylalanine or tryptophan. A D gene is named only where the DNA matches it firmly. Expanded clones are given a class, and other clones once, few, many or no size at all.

cdr3_aa: CASRPPGLAGETQYF
cdr3_nt: TGTGCCAGCCGACCTCCGGGACTAGCGGGAGAGACCCAGTACTTC
d_call: TRBD2
j_call: TRBJ2-5
v_call: TRBV25-1
cdr3_length: 15
clone_size: few

cdr3_aa: CASSSLMGQAGDTQYF
cdr3_nt: TGTGCCAGCAGCTCTCTGATGGGACAGGCGGGCGATACGCAGTATTTT
d_call: TRBD1
j_call: TRBJ2-3
v_call: TRBV7-9
cdr3_length: 16
clone_size: .

cdr3_aa: CASSSGTMNTGELFF
cdr3_nt: TGTGCCAGCAGTTCCGGGACCATGAACACCGGGGAGCTGTTTTTT
d_call: .
j_call: TRBJ2-2
v_call: TRBV7-6
cdr3_length: 15
clone_size: many

cdr3_aa: CASSLTLFQPQHF
cdr3_nt: TGTGCCAGCAGCTTGACCCTTTTCCAGCCCCAGCATTTT
d_call: .
j_call: TRBJ1-5
v_call: TRBV27
cdr3_length: 13
clone_size: .

cdr3_aa: CSVEAELDEQYF
cdr3_nt: TGCAGCGTTGAAGCAGAGCTTGACGAGCAGTACTTC
d_call: .
j_call: TRBJ2-7
v_call: TRBV29-1
cdr3_length: 12
clone_size: many

cdr3_aa: CASSEGTGGDEQYF
cdr3_nt: TGCGCCAGCAGTGAGGGGACAGGGGGTGACGAGCAGTACTTC
d_call: TRBD1
j_call: TRBJ2-7
v_call: TRBV10-1
cdr3_length: 14
clone_size: many

cdr3_aa: CATSSPGGHEQFF
cdr3_nt: TGTGCCACCAGCAGCCCCGGGGGGCATGAGCAGTTCTTC
d_call: .
j_call: TRBJ2-1
v_call: TRBV15
cdr3_length: 13
clone_size: few

cdr3_aa: CASSSGTGRMGLSSSYEQYF
cdr3_nt: TGTGCCAGCAGTTCCGGGACAGGGAGAATGGGACTATCGAGCTCCTACGAGCAGTACTTC
d_call: TRBD1
j_call: TRBJ2-7
v_call: TRBV6-2/TRBV6-3
cdr3_length: 20
clone_size: few

cdr3_aa: CASSLGLRSGELFF
cdr3_nt: TGTGCCAGCAGCTTAGGGTTGAGATCCGGGGAGCTGTTTTTT
d_call: .
j_call: TRBJ2-2
v_call: TRBV7-2
cdr3_length: 14
clone_size: few

cdr3_aa: CASSLGAEETQYF
cdr3_nt: TGTGCCAGCAGCTTAGGAGCGGAAGAGACCCAGTACTTC
d_call: .
j_call: TRBJ2-5
v_call: TRBV7-9
cdr3_length: 13
clone_size: few

cdr3_aa: CASSVPGQGSEQFF
cdr3_nt: TGTGCCAGCAGCGTCCCGGGACAGGGCAGTGAGCAGTTCTTC
d_call: TRBD1
j_call: TRBJ2-1
v_call: TRBV9
cdr3_length: 14
clone_size: few

cdr3_aa: CASSTPLLAEEGSSYNEQFF
cdr3_nt: TGTGCCAGCAGCACCCCCCTACTAGCGGAAGAGGGAAGCTCCTACAATGAGCAGTTCTTC
d_call: TRBD2
j_call: TRBJ2-1
v_call: TRBV9
cdr3_length: 20
clone_size: .

cdr3_aa: CASSQDQDSFGYGYTF
cdr3_nt: TGTGCCAGCAGCCAAGATCAAGACAGCTTTGGCTATGGCTACACCTTC
d_call: .
j_call: TRBJ1-2
v_call: TRBV4-2
cdr3_length: 16
clone_size: .

cdr3_aa: CASHREVYNEQFF
cdr3_nt: TGTGCCTCCCATCGGGAAGTATACAATGAGCAGTTCTTC
d_call: .
j_call: TRBJ2-1
v_call: TRBV12-3/TRBV12-4
cdr3_length: 13
clone_size: .

cdr3_aa: CAISEGDRAEETQYF
cdr3_nt: TGTGCCATCAGTGAGGGGGACAGGGCCGAAGAGACCCAGTACTTC
d_call: TRBD1
j_call: TRBJ2-5
v_call: TRBV10-3
cdr3_length: 15
clone_size: few

cdr3_aa: CASSLRHDYSNQPQHF
cdr3_nt: TGTGCCAGCAGTTTGCGACACGATTATAGCAATCAGCCCCAGCATTTT
d_call: .
j_call: TRBJ1-5
v_call: TRBV28
cdr3_length: 16
clone_size: many

cdr3_aa: CASSPRTSGISTDTQYF
cdr3_nt: TGTGCCAGCAGTCCACGGACTAGCGGGATTAGCACAGATACGCAGTATTTT
d_call: TRBD2
j_call: TRBJ2-3
v_call: TRBV12-3/TRBV12-4
cdr3_length: 17
clone_size: .

cdr3_aa: CASSKGSQREGFAAYNEQFF
cdr3_nt: TGTGCCAGCAGCAAAGGGTCCCAGCGGGAGGGCTTTGCGGCCTACAATGAGCAGTTCTTC
d_call: .
j_call: TRBJ2-1
v_call: TRBV21-1
cdr3_length: 20
clone_size: many

cdr3_aa: CSAYRGTGELFF
cdr3_nt: TGCAGTGCTTACAGGGGTACCGGGGAGCTGTTTTTT
d_call: TRBD1
j_call: TRBJ2-2
v_call: TRBV20-1
cdr3_length: 12
clone_size: many

cdr3_aa: CASSPDRGAYAQYF
cdr3_nt: TGTGCCAGCAGCCCTGACAGGGGAGCCTACGCGCAGTACTTC
d_call: TRBD1
j_call: TRBJ2-7
v_call: TRBV28
cdr3_length: 14
clone_size: .

cdr3_aa: CASSQDVGNKGYEQYF
cdr3_nt: TGTGCCAGCAGCCAAGATGTTGGGAACAAGGGCTACGAGCAGTACTTC
d_call: .
j_call: TRBJ2-7
v_call: TRBV4-2
cdr3_length: 16
clone_size: few

cdr3_aa: CASSRDGGWGPDTQYF
cdr3_nt: TGCGCCAGCAGCCGCGATGGCGGGTGGGGGCCAGATACGCAGTATTTT
d_call: .
j_call: TRBJ2-3
v_call: TRBV4-3
cdr3_length: 16
clone_size: many

cdr3_aa: CASSDVVLSKNIQYF
cdr3_nt: TGTGCCAGCAGCGACGTTGTTCTCTCCAAAAACATTCAGTACTTC
d_call: .
j_call: TRBJ2-4
v_call: TRBV7-8
cdr3_length: 15
clone_size: .

cdr3_aa: CASTPPGTGETQYF
cdr3_nt: TGTGCCAGCACTCCTCCGGGGACAGGGGAGACCCAGTACTTC
d_call: TRBD1
j_call: TRBJ2-5
v_call: TRBV12-3/TRBV12-4
cdr3_length: 14
clone_size: few

cdr3_aa: CATSDLASGGGNEQFF
cdr3_nt: TGTGCCACCAGTGATTTAGCTAGCGGAGGGGGCAATGAGCAGTTCTTC
d_call: .
j_call: TRBJ2-1
v_call: TRBV24-1
cdr3_length: 16
clone_size: .

cdr3_aa: CASSQDRVDSDEKLFF
cdr3_nt: TGCGCCAGCAGCCAAGATAGAGTGGACAGCGATGAAAAACTGTTTTTT
d_call: .
j_call: TRBJ1-4
v_call: TRBV4-3
cdr3_length: 16
clone_size: few

cdr3_aa: CASSIVAGGSTDTQYF
cdr3_nt: TGTGCCAGCAGTATCGTAGCGGGAGGGAGCACAGATACGCAGTATTTT
d_call: TRBD2
j_call: TRBJ2-3
v_call: TRBV27
cdr3_length: 16
clone_size: .

cdr3_aa: CASSTAGATEAFF
cdr3_nt: TGTGCCAGCAGCACCGCGGGGGCCACTGAAGCTTTCTTT
d_call: .
j_call: TRBJ1-1
v_call: TRBV11-2
cdr3_length: 13
clone_size: .